The next 29 T cell receptor beta chains were all read from a single sample in a study of siplizumab effects on memory and regulatory T cells. This table comes from immunoSEQ multiplex PCR, and its TCRdb copy is limited to in-frame clones, with some not included. The table records fewer than 65,000 clones, roughly 93% of them present only once. Sequencing used CD8+ T cells sorted from blood. These receptors were taken from a human donor in good health.

The rearrangement links TRBV11-2 to TRBJ1-2, with a possible D match to TRBD1 (6 bases). The CDR3 covers 13 residues. The V end was cut by 1 base, the J end by 5 bases, with 8 bases between. CDR1 SGHAT and CDR2 FQNNGV come from the germline V gene. CDR3 in DNA: TGTGCCAGCAGCTTAGGGACAGTTTATGGCTACACCTTC. It encodes CASSLGTVYGYTF.

This chain links TRBV5-6 with TRBJ2-2, with 8 bases fitting TRBD2. Germline assignment: CDR1 SGHDT and CDR2 YYEEEE. J was trimmed by 3 bases and V by 0 bases; bases with no gene match: 7. The CDR3 runs to 17 residues. DNA of the CDR3: TGTGCCAGCAGCTTGGACTCGGGAGGGCCGTACACCGGGGAGCTGTTTTTT. This codes for CASSLDSGGPYTGELFF.

V is TRBV28 and J is TRBJ2-1; 14 positions agree with TRBD2. Per the germline V gene, CDR1 is MDHEN and CDR2 is SYDVKM. This CDR3 region has 16 residues. V was pared by 4 bases and J by 7 bases, with 6 bases of the junction left unmatched. CDR3 amino acids: CASSSARLAGGNEQFF. The CDR3 nucleotides read TGTGCCAGCAGTTCCGCCAGACTAGCGGGAGGGAATGAGCAGTTCTTC.

The chain has TRBV18 and TRBJ2-1; maybe TRBD2 (6 bases). V gave up 3 bases and J gave up 4 bases, with 10 bases separating them. CDR1 is KGHSH, CDR2 LQKENI, per germline. There are 14 residues in the CDR3. The CDR3 region has the DNA TGTGCCAGCTCACCTAGCGGTCGGTACAATGAGCAGTTCTTC. It codes for CASSPSGRYNEQFF.

The chain uses TRBV19 and TRBJ1-1; the D is unclear. The CDR3 is made up of 15 amino acids. Germline values: CDR1 LNHDA, CDR2 SQIVND (reference sequence). Trimming cost V 3 bases and J 3 bases, with 14 bases left between them. The DNA for the CDR3 is TGTGCCAGTAGTATCACTGGCGACGGGGACACTGAAGCTTTCTTT. It is translated as CASSITGDGDTEAFF.

The chain couples TRBV10-3 to TRBJ2-5; TRBD2 matches 10 bases. This CDR3 has 17 amino acids. V shed 0 bases, J shed 1 base, and the junction held 5 bases outside the gene matches. Per germline, CDR1 ENHRY and CDR2 SYGVKD. This CDR3 reads CAISESRASGSQETQYF. In DNA form, the CDR3 reads TGTGCCATCAGTGAGTCGCGGGCTAGCGGGAGCCAAGAGACCCAGTACTTC.

The chain employs TRBV19 and TRBJ2-2; the D is unclear. CDR3 length: 12 amino acids. V gave up 3 bases and J gave up 5 bases, with 4 bases separating them. Germline CDR1 and CDR2: LNHDA and SQIVND (reference sequence). CDR3 sequence (DNA): TGTGCCAGTAGTATGGGTACCGGGGAGCTGTTTTTT. Its translation: CASSMGTGELFF.

CDR3 bases: TGTGCCAGCAGACCTCCAGGGAGTCAAGAGACCCAGTACTTC. This gives the protein CASRPPGSQETQYF. V gene TRBV27 combines with J gene TRBJ2-5; D may correspond to TRBD1 or TRBD2 (5 bases each). CDR1 is MNHEY and CDR2 is SMNVEV in the germline V gene (reference sequence). The CDR3 loop spans 14 amino acids. V shed 6 bases and J shed 2 bases, with 13 bases lying between them.

The chain is built from TRBV6-5 and TRBJ1-1, with D perhaps matching TRBD1 (6 bases). This CDR3 is 14 amino acids long. Germline CDR1 and CDR2: MNHEY and SVGAGI. Trimming took off 2 bases at V and 3 bases at J, with 10 bases between the two ends. DNA for the CDR3: TGTGCCAGCAGTTACGGGGGGGCGGACACTGAAGCTTTCTTT. It specifies CASSYGGADTEAFF.

V usage is TRBV7-3 and J usage is TRBJ1-2, with D possibly matching TRBD1 (5 bases). The CDR3 runs to 13 residues. V was shortened by 3 bases and J by 4 bases, with 9 bases between the two germline ends. The germline gives CDR1 SGHTA, CDR2 FQGTGA. The CDR3 loop reads CASSFGTGYGYTF. CDR3 in DNA: TGTGCCAGCAGCTTCGGGACCGGCTATGGCTACACCTTC.

This clone occurred once. Other nucleotide sequences from this sample produce the same CDR3. The genes are TRBV2 and TRBJ2-7; D not resolved. The CDR3 covers 11 residues. Germline V gene sequence: CDR1 SNHLY, CDR2 FYNNEI. V gave up 6 bases and J gave up 4 bases, with 7 bases separating them. CDR3 DNA: TGTGCCAGCAGCCTAGATTACGAGCAGTACTTC. It codes for CASSLDYEQYF.

The gene calls are TRBV27 and TRBJ1-5, with D possibly matching TRBD1 (5 bases). V lost 6 bases and J lost 10, with 13 bases in between. The germline gives CDR1 MNHEY, CDR2 SMNVEV (reference sequence). The CDR3 totals 12 residues. CDR3 sequence reads: CASSRPGNPQHF. The CDR3 region has the DNA TGTGCCAGCAGCCGCCCAGGGAATCCCCAGCATTTT.

This rearrangement joins TRBV28 to TRBJ1-2; 8 bases match TRBD1. V lost 2 bases and J lost 4; bases outside the gene matches: 9. The germline V gene encodes CDR1 MDHEN and CDR2 SYDVKM. The CDR3 runs to 16 residues. The CDR3 sequence is CASSLPGQGNPYGYTF. In DNA, the CDR3 is TGTGCCAGCAGTTTACCCGGACAGGGCAACCCCTATGGCTACACCTTC.

In its sample, this clone ranks as large. This chain joins TRBV13 and TRBJ1-1, with D perhaps matching TRBD1 (5 bases). Trimming pared 0 bases from V and 5 bases from J, leaving 13 bases between. This CDR3 has 15 residues. The V gene's germline CDR1 is PRHDT and CDR2 FYEKMQ (reference sequence). Here the CDR3 DNA reads TGTGCCAGCAGCTTAGGGCTTGCGGGGGAGACTGAAGCTTTCTTT. It codes for CASSLGLAGETEAFF.

This chain uses TRBV25-1 with TRBJ2-1; 13 nucleotides agree with TRBD2. V shed 6 bases and J 0 bases; nucleotides not matched to a gene: 2. The CDR3 covers 16 residues. Germline CDR1 and CDR2: MGHDK and SYGVNS. The CDR3 nucleotides are TGTGCCAGCAGACGGACTAGCGGGAGCTCCTACAATGAGCAGTTCTTC. As protein: CASRRTSGSSYNEQFF.

This chain uses TRBV7-9 with TRBJ1-5; tentative D call: TRBD1 (5 bases). The V gene lost 2 bases and the J gene lost 6 bases, with 11 bases spanning the gap. This CDR3 is built from 14 residues. Germline-derived CDR1 and CDR2 are SEHNR and FQNEAQ (reference sequence). Here the CDR3 reads CASSLSREIQPQHF. CDR3 in DNA: TGTGCCAGCAGCTTAAGCAGGGAGATTCAGCCCCAGCATTTT.

The chain links TRBV28 to TRBJ2-3; TRBD2 aligns across 7 bases. There are 13 residues in the CDR3. Germline trimming cut 6 bases from V and 3 bases from J; bases unmatched to any gene: 3. Per the germline V gene, CDR1 is MDHEN and CDR2 is SYDVKM. In DNA form, the CDR3 reads TGTGCCAGCAGGGCGGGAGAAACAGATACGCAGTATTTT. Amino acids: CASRAGETDTQYF.

The CDR3 nucleotides are TGTGCCAGCAGCGGCACCGGGGAAGATACGCAGTATTTT. This translates into CASSGTGEDTQYF. V gene TRBV9 combines with J gene TRBJ2-3; D perhaps matches TRBD2 (5 bases). The CDR3 is 13 residues long. Germline V lookup: CDR1 SGDLS, CDR2 YYNGEE. Trimming stripped 3 bases from V and 5 bases from J, with 10 bases between.

J is TRBJ2-1 and V is TRBV4-1, with 14 bases fitting TRBD2. The length of the CDR3 is 15 residues. Germline assignment: CDR1 MGHRA and CDR2 YSYEKL. V shed 6 bases, J shed 10 bases, and the junction held 8 bases outside the gene matches. CDR3 in amino acids: CASRPGLAGANEQFF. As DNA, the CDR3 is TGCGCCAGCAGACCGGGACTAGCGGGAGCGAACGAGCAGTTCTTC.

The chain links TRBV27 to TRBJ1-4; 8 positions agree with TRBD1. Trimming removed 5 bases from V and 8 bases from J; junction bases left unmatched: 16. The CDR3 sequence is 17 residues long. The germline V gene encodes CDR1 MNHEY and CDR2 SMNVEV (reference sequence). The CDR3, as DNA: TGTGCCAGCAGTCCCCCCCTCGGACAGGGTGGAAAGGAAAAACTGTTTTTT. Amino acids: CASSPPLGQGGKEKLFF.

The chain is built from TRBV28 and TRBJ1-5; D unresolved. This CDR3 has 15 amino acids. Trimming pared 8 bases from V and 2 bases from J, leaving 16 bases between. Germline V gives CDR1 MDHEN, CDR2 SYDVKM. The CDR3 region is CASHPKGQRNQPQHF. The CDR3 nucleotides read TGTGCCAGCCATCCTAAAGGGCAGCGCAATCAGCCCCAGCATTTT.

This clone was recorded only once. The rearrangement joins TRBV19 to TRBJ2-7; 9 nucleotides agree with TRBD1. Germline values: CDR1 LNHDA, CDR2 SQIVND (reference sequence). J lost 5 bases, V lost 9 bases, and 2 bases had no gene match. The CDR3 extends over 11 amino acids. The CDR3 reads CASGQGNEQYF. CDR3 bases: TGTGCCAGCGGACAGGGGAACGAGCAGTACTTC.

This CDR3 is CASSSLAGGPTGELFF. The CDR3, as DNA: TGCGCCAGCAGTAGCCTAGCGGGAGGACCTACCGGGGAGCTGTTTTTT. This rearrangement joins TRBV10-2 to TRBJ2-2; the match to TRBD2 covers 11 bases. CDR3 size: 16 residues. V shed 5 bases and J 5 bases; nucleotides not matched to a gene: 7. Germline values: CDR1 WSHSY, CDR2 SAAADI.

The chain combines TRBV2 with TRBJ1-1; D is unclear. This CDR3 is built from 15 residues. V lost 3 bases, J lost 5 bases, and 16 bases lay in between. Per the germline V gene, CDR1 is SNHLY and CDR2 is FYNNEI. The CDR3 DNA follows: TGTGCCAGCAGTGACTTAACCTCAAAGGTGACTGAAGCTTTCTTT. The encoded protein is CASSDLTSKVTEAFF.

The genes are TRBV27 and TRBJ2-1; D gene uncertain. Germline CDR1 and CDR2: MNHEY and SMNVEV (reference sequence). Trimming removed 4 bases from V and 0 bases from J, with 10 bases in between. The CDR3 covers 15 residues. The CDR3 loop reads CASSSRLPSYNEQFF. The CDR3 DNA follows: TGTGCCAGCAGTTCCCGTCTCCCCTCCTACAATGAGCAGTTCTTC.

The rearrangement uses TRBV14 and TRBJ2-1; D unclear. V was shortened by 0 bases and J by 9 bases, with 15 bases between the two germline ends. The CDR3 runs 15 residues. Germline assignment: CDR1 SGHDN and CDR2 FVKESK. CDR3 sequence reads: CASSQDNTFGIEQFF. DNA of the CDR3: TGTGCCAGCAGCCAAGATAACACTTTTGGGATTGAGCAGTTCTTC.

A single count supports this clone. Here the CDR3 reads CASSQETGNYGYTF. CDR3 nucleotides: TGCGCCAGCAGCCAAGAGACAGGGAACTATGGCTACACCTTC. The chain carries TRBV4-1 and TRBJ1-2; the match to TRBD1 covers 7 bases. The CDR3 contains 14 residues. In germline, CDR1 is MGHRA, CDR2 YSYEKL. V lost 0 bases and J lost 2; bases outside the gene matches: 0.

The chain carries TRBV5-1 and TRBJ2-1, with 11 bases aligning to TRBD2. The J segment lost 8 bases and the V segment lost 2 bases, leaving 15 bases of the junction unmatched. The CDR3 is 18 amino acids. CDR1 and CDR2 (germline): SGHRS, YFSETQ. CDR3: CASSFRPGLAERRDEQFF. The CDR3 nucleotides read TGCGCCAGCAGCTTCCGCCCGGGACTAGCGGAACGGCGCGATGAGCAGTTCTTC.

This chain uses TRBV28 with TRBJ1-5; D may be TRBD1 (5 bases). Germline assignment: CDR1 MDHEN and CDR2 SYDVKM. The CDR3 runs to 16 residues. The V and J ends lost 1 base and 1 base respectively, with 11 bases between them. In nucleotides, the CDR3 is TGTGCCAGCAGTTTATTTCGCAGGGAGAGCAATCAGCCCCAGCATTTT. The encoded protein is CASSLFRRESNQPQHF.